This T cell receptor (beta chain) was profiled in a study of blood T cell repertoires in COVID-19. On the study more broadly: Sites in the United States, Italy and Spain provided acute and convalescent COVID-19 samples. Sample material is recorded as cDNA or gDNA derived from T cells, B-cell-depleted T cells, or PBMCs.

The authors' processing: Amplification with reference gene primers provided the estimates of nucleated cell counts. Sequenced by immunoSEQ multiplex PCR; TCRdb stores in-frame clones only, minus some. The D gene and trimming were derived from the DNA, and the V and J assignments and clone size from that table. The sample contains a few hundred thousand clones, 87% of which appear only once. What the recovered Cohort 3 donors had was two negative PCRs, clearance, or symptom resolution. This CDR3 has 19 amino acids. Trimming took 2 bases from V and 0 from J, leaving 22 bases between them. From germline, CDR1 is MDHEN and CDR2 SYDVKM.

The TCR sequence derives from a woman in her twenties or thirties who had recovered from COVID-19. This chain uses TRBV28 with TRBJ1-1, with D tentatively TRBD1 (6 bases). Sequenced sample: PBMCs or T cells enriched from blood (not recorded which). The CDR3 reads CASSLVIGQGMTMNTEAFF. For the CDR3, the DNA is TGTGCCAGCAGTTTAGTTATAGGGCAGGGGATGACCATGAACACTGAAGCTTTCTTT.